This TCR beta chain comes out of a study of identical twins. Findings and caveats of the study: Zero-insertion analyses might be partly confounded by invariant T cells like MAIT and iNKT. When twins shared out-of-frame alpha sequences, those sequences had excess low generation probability.

cDNA molecules carried unique molecular identifiers, and template switching added a universal primer site. TCRdb passed the 5' RACE reads through MiXCR, listing each CDR3 protein once. The profile shows under 1 million distinct CDR3 sequences, roughly an eighth of them singletons. This clonotype was picked up many times. Its specificity is not known. Healthy Caucasians were all of the donors. CDR1 is SEHNR, CDR2 FQNEAQ, per germline (reference sequence). This CDR3 has 16 residues. V was cut by 0 bases and J by 1 base, with 10 bases left in between. These data also formed part of another study, on yellow fever vaccine responses in identical twins.

Sequencing was carried out using PBMCs. This chain uses TRBV7-9 with TRBJ2-1; D gene ambiguous. The receptor comes from a woman between 18 and 29 years old in good health. CDR3 in amino acids: CASSLAGVYSYNEQFF. In DNA form, the CDR3 reads TGTGCCAGCAGCTTAGCTGGGGTTTATTCCTACAATGAGCAGTTCTTC. The entire variable domain, with the rest obtained from reference TRBV7-9 and TRBJ2-1, is as follows: DTGVSQNPRHKITKRGQNVTFRCDPISEHNRLYWYRQTLGQGPEFLTYFQNEAQLEKSRLLSDRFSAERPKGSFSTLEIQRTEQGDSAMYLCASSLAGVYSYNEQFFGPGTRLTVL.